These T cell receptor beta chains were read from a single sample in a study of blood T cell repertoires in COVID-19. Some clones are missing from TCRdb's copy, which holds only in-frame ones; the method was immunoSEQ multiplex PCR. The table shows a few hundred thousand clones, with around 90% occurring only once. The sample taken for sequencing was peripheral blood. The receptors stem from a woman aged 60 to 75 with COVID-19, enrolled during active disease. The CDR3 runs from the conserved cysteine through the conserved F or W. Fields, in order: CDR3 protein, V gene, J gene.

CDR3 protein: CASSPPQVGTEAFF
V gene: TRBV4-1
J gene: TRBJ1-1

CDR3 protein: CASHSPGNTIYF
V gene: TRBV25-1
J gene: TRBJ1-3

CDR3 protein: CASRESNQPQHF
V gene: TRBV28
J gene: TRBJ1-5

CDR3 protein: CASSLSRGQETQYF
V gene: TRBV27
J gene: TRBJ2-5

CDR3 protein: CASSLDPWGLGEKLFF
V gene: TRBV11-2
J gene: TRBJ1-4

CDR3 protein: CASSLDRANNSPLHF
V gene: TRBV27
J gene: TRBJ1-6

CDR3 protein: CASSIDPDRGPSGNTEAFF
V gene: TRBV19
J gene: TRBJ1-1

CDR3 protein: CASSSGQGGTDTQYF
V gene: TRBV5-1
J gene: TRBJ2-3

CDR3 protein: CASSLVVQAAAYNEQFF
V gene: TRBV5-6
J gene: TRBJ2-1

CDR3 protein: CASSLASSTDTQYF
V gene: TRBV7-2
J gene: TRBJ2-3

CDR3 protein: CASSVKGRETQYF
V gene: TRBV3-1/TRBV3-2
J gene: TRBJ2-5

CDR3 protein: CASSLELAGFNEQFF
V gene: TRBV5-1
J gene: TRBJ2-1

CDR3 protein: CASNPRRTSGGGTDTQYF
V gene: TRBV4-1
J gene: TRBJ2-3

CDR3 protein: CASSGTGLAVWGKFF
V gene: TRBV19
J gene: TRBJ2-1

CDR3 protein: CASSQDKAGTYEQYF
V gene: TRBV4-1
J gene: TRBJ2-7

CDR3 protein: CASSPQPAHGSDGYTF
V gene: TRBV7-3
J gene: TRBJ1-2

CDR3 protein: CASTGQLNTEAFF
V gene: TRBV5-4
J gene: TRBJ1-1

CDR3 protein: CASSGGEKPQHF
V gene: TRBV2
J gene: TRBJ1-5

CDR3 protein: CASSQASLEQYF
V gene: TRBV3-1/TRBV3-2
J gene: TRBJ2-7

CDR3 protein: CASRQFGRGNEKLFF
V gene: TRBV5-6
J gene: TRBJ1-4

CDR3 protein: CAPARKGANYGYTF
V gene: TRBV25-1
J gene: TRBJ1-2

CDR3 protein: CASSPWTVQETQYF
V gene: TRBV3-1/TRBV3-2
J gene: TRBJ2-5

CDR3 protein: CASSLLSGKAFF
V gene: TRBV7-2
J gene: TRBJ1-1

CDR3 protein: CASSREAGLDQPQHF
V gene: TRBV6-5
J gene: TRBJ1-5

CDR3 protein: CAWSVTGEAFF
V gene: TRBV30
J gene: TRBJ1-1

CDR3 protein: CASSAQQGMAGYTF
V gene: TRBV9
J gene: TRBJ1-2

CDR3 protein: CASSLEQGSTEAFF
V gene: TRBV7-6
J gene: TRBJ1-1

CDR3 protein: CASSQEVRTGRLYSNQPQHF
V gene: TRBV4-1
J gene: TRBJ1-5

CDR3 protein: CASSQVAGAYTDTQYF
V gene: TRBV3-1/TRBV3-2
J gene: TRBJ2-3

CDR3 protein: CASSPDSYNEQFF
V gene: TRBV11-3
J gene: TRBJ2-1